The next 27 T cell receptor beta chains were all read from a single sample in a study of blood T cell repertoires in COVID-19. Generated by immunoSEQ multiplex PCR, the TCRdb table keeps only in-frame clones and is missing some. The sample gives under 200,000 clones, roughly 85% of which show up once; roughly 21% is in the top ten. Specimen: peripheral blood. The receptor set was obtained from a man between 60 and 70 years old with active or convalescent COVID-19.

V usage is TRBV4-1 and J usage is TRBJ1-2, with 7 positions matching TRBD1. Germline values: CDR1 MGHRA, CDR2 YSYEKL. Unmatched junction bases numbered 7, after V lost 2 bases and J lost 1 base. The CDR3 is 16 amino acids. The CDR3, as DNA: TGCGCCAGCAGCCAATCGGGAGGGACAGTTAACTATGGCTACACCTTC. Amino acid sequence: CASSQSGGTVNYGYTF.

The chain combines TRBV27 with TRBJ2-2; TRBD2 aligns across 14 bases. The CDR3 runs to 19 residues. Germline CDR1 reads MNHEY; CDR2 reads SMNVEV (reference sequence). V was pared by 2 bases and J by 1 base, with 6 bases of the junction left unmatched. CDR3 DNA sequence: TGTGCCAGCAGTTTAAGGGGACTAGCGGGGGCCGGGAACACCGGGGAGCTGTTTTTT. This sequence encodes CASSLRGLAGAGNTGELFF.

The genes are TRBV9 and TRBJ2-7; possibly TRBD2 for D (5 bases). The germline V gene has CDR1 SGDLS and CDR2 YYNGEE. This CDR3 region has 13 residues. Trimming pared 0 bases from V and 5 bases from J, leaving 9 bases between. The CDR3, as DNA: TGTGCCAGCAGCGTAGCGGGGTCGCACGAGCAGTACTTC. It specifies CASSVAGSHEQYF.

This sequence joins TRBV5-1 and TRBJ1-1; D is perhaps TRBD1 (6 bases). From germline, CDR1 is SGHRS and CDR2 YFSETQ. V lost 6 bases and J lost 0, with 15 bases in between. This CDR3 is built from 15 residues. CDR3 loop: CASKGGALMNTEAFF. The DNA for the CDR3 is TGCGCCAGCAAGGGGGGGGCGTTGATGAACACTGAAGCTTTCTTT.

This clone occurred once. The chain employs TRBV15 and TRBJ2-1; D remains ambiguous. CDR1 and CDR2 from the germline V gene are LNHNV and YYDKDF (reference sequence). The CDR3 has 14 amino acids. V shed 0 bases and J shed 4 bases, with 7 bases lying between them. The CDR3 region has the DNA TGTGCCACCAGCAGAGAAGCCGGGTACAATGAGCAGTTCTTC. Encoded protein: CATSREAGYNEQFF.

This chain joins TRBV6-5 and TRBJ1-4; no definite D call. This CDR3 spans 12 amino acids. Germline lookup yields CDR1 MNHEY and CDR2 SVGAGI. V lost 7 bases to trimming and J lost 10 bases, with 13 bases between them. The CDR3 loop reads CASKEITGKLFF. The CDR3 DNA follows: TGTGCCAGCAAGGAAATAACGGGAAAACTGTTTTTT.

The V and J genes are TRBV9 and TRBJ2-1, with 10 positions matching TRBD2. In germline, CDR1 is SGDLS, CDR2 YYNGEE. V lost 4 bases to trimming and J lost 8 bases; unmatched junction nucleotides: 6. The CDR3 covers 14 residues. This CDR3 reads CASSRRLAGHEQFF. The CDR3 region has the DNA TGTGCCAGCAGCCGTAGACTAGCGGGCCATGAGCAGTTCTTC.

This chain joins TRBV30 and TRBJ1-2; a possible D gene is TRBD1 (5 bases). Germline CDR1 is GTSNPN and CDR2 is SVGIG (reference sequence). CDR3 length: 13 amino acids. Deletions cut 7 bases from V and 4 bases from J, with 16 bases between. The CDR3 protein is CALLRGRFYGYTF. In DNA form, the CDR3 reads TGTGCCTTACTAAGGGGCAGATTCTATGGCTACACCTTC.

V usage is TRBV7-2 and J usage is TRBJ1-3, with 8 bases that match TRBD1. V lost 0 bases, J lost 6 bases, and 4 bases stayed unmatched. CDR1 SGHTA and CDR2 FQGNSA come from the germline V gene. This CDR3 is built from 15 residues. CDR3 nucleotide sequence: TGTGCCAGCAGCTTAGCCGGGACAGGATTAAACACCATATATTTT. It is translated as CASSLAGTGLNTIYF.

The chain couples TRBV24-1 to TRBJ1-2, with 9 bases that match TRBD1. In germline, CDR1 is KGHDR, CDR2 SFDVKD. Trimming removed 4 bases from V and 11 bases from J; junction bases left unmatched: 10. The CDR3 length is 14 residues. CDR3 coding DNA: TGTGCCACCAGTGAACCCGGGACAGGGACAAGATACACCTTC. It specifies CATSEPGTGTRYTF.

The V gene is TRBV5-1, the J gene TRBJ2-3; D is undetermined. The CDR3 covers 14 residues. Deletions cut 0 bases from V and 6 bases from J, with 11 bases between. The germline V gene encodes CDR1 SGHRS and CDR2 YFSETQ. The DNA for the CDR3 is TGCGCCAGCAGCTTGGTTGTTTCTTCTGATACGCAGTATTTT. Translation gives CASSLVVSSDTQYF.

This chain connects TRBV6-1 to TRBJ1-1; D is unresolved. V was clipped by 2 bases and J by 3 bases, with 10 bases between them. The CDR3 has 14 amino acids. Germline values: CDR1 MNHNS, CDR2 SASEGT. This CDR3 is CASSETGRDTEAFF. CDR3 sequence (DNA): TGTGCCAGCAGTGAAACTGGGAGGGACACTGAAGCTTTCTTT.

The V and J genes are TRBV7-2 and TRBJ1-3; TRBD1 is a possible D gene (5 bases). Germline CDR1 SGHTA, CDR2 FQGNSA. This CDR3 comprises 15 residues. With 3 bases removed from V and 0 bases from J, the gap between germline ends came to 9 bases. CDR3: CASSLSGNSGNTIYF. CDR3 nucleotides: TGTGCCAGCAGCTTGTCAGGGAACTCTGGAAACACCATATATTTT.

This sequence joins TRBV10-3 and TRBJ2-1; 8 nucleotides match TRBD1. CDR1 is ENHRY and CDR2 is SYGVKD in the germline V gene. The V gene end was trimmed by 4 bases and the J gene end by 3 bases; junction bases not matched to a gene: 8. The CDR3 is 16 residues long. The CDR3 coding sequence is TGTGCCATCAGTGTAGGGGGACAGGCCCTCTACAATGAGCAGTTCTTC. This codes for CAISVGGQALYNEQFF.

The chain joins TRBV5-6 to TRBJ1-1, with a tentative D call TRBD1 (5 bases). CDR1 is SGHDT, CDR2 YYEEEE, per germline. Trimming shortened V by 2 bases and J by 0 bases, and 11 bases separated the two germline ends. The CDR3 covers 15 residues. CDR3 region: CASSFPTVMNTEAFF. In DNA, the CDR3 is TGTGCCAGCAGCTTTCCGACAGTTATGAACACTGAAGCTTTCTTT.

This chain links TRBV5-1 with TRBJ1-2, with TRBD1 as a possible D gene (6 bases). V gave up 4 bases and J gave up 1 base, with 14 bases separating them. Per the germline V gene, CDR1 is SGHRS and CDR2 is YFSETQ. CDR3 length equals 15 residues. The CDR3 sequence is CASSLDSYFNYGYTF. CDR3 in DNA: TGCGCCAGCAGCCTGGACAGTTATTTTAACTATGGCTACACCTTC.

This chain uses TRBV19 with TRBJ2-1, with TRBD1 matching 7 bases. CDR1 and CDR2 from the germline V gene are LNHDA and SQIVND (reference sequence). With V trimmed by 1 base and J by 2 bases, 2 bases remained unmatched. The CDR3 runs to 15 residues. CDR3: CASSIGTGAYNEQFF. CDR3 DNA: TGTGCCAGTAGTATAGGGACAGGCGCCTACAATGAGCAGTTCTTC.

This chain uses TRBV5-4 with TRBJ1-2; D is uncertain. The germline V gene encodes CDR1 SGHNT and CDR2 YYREEE (reference sequence). The V gene lost 4 bases and the J gene lost 4 bases, with 11 bases spanning the gap. CDR3 length: 13 amino acids. This CDR3 is CASSRVESYGYTF. In DNA form, the CDR3 reads TGTGCCAGCAGCCGGGTAGAGAGCTATGGCTACACCTTC.

The CDR3 bases are TGTGCCAGTTCTCTAGCGGGGGGTGACATTCAGTACTTC. Its translation is CASSLAGGDIQYF. V is TRBV11-1 and J is TRBJ2-4, with 11 positions matching TRBD2. The germline CDR1 and CDR2 sequences are SGHAT and FQDESV (reference sequence). With V trimmed by 9 bases and J by 8 bases, 6 bases remained unmatched. The CDR3 totals 13 residues.

In nucleotides, the CDR3 is TGTGCCAGTACTTTGACAGTCTCTGGGGCCAACGTCCTGACTTTC. Its translation: CASTLTVSGANVLTF. This chain links TRBV19 with TRBJ2-6, with D possibly TRBD1 on 5 matching bases. V lost 7 bases, J lost 0 bases, and 10 bases lay in between. The CDR3 contains 15 residues. Per germline, CDR1 LNHDA and CDR2 SQIVND (reference sequence).

This clone was seen only once. CDR3 protein: CASFNLKGRAQETQYF. CDR3 nucleotide sequence: TGTGCCAGCTTCAACCTTAAGGGCAGGGCGCAAGAGACCCAGTACTTC. The J gene is TRBJ2-5, the V gene TRBV18; possible D gene TRBD1, 5 bases. V lost 7 bases and J lost 2, with 20 bases in between. The CDR3 extends over 16 amino acids. CDR1 is KGHSH and CDR2 is LQKENI in the germline V gene.

A single count supports this clone. The chain has TRBV6-5 and TRBJ2-5, with D possibly TRBD2 on 5 matching bases. The CDR3 covers 12 residues. The germline gives CDR1 MNHEY, CDR2 SVGAGI. V shed 6 bases and J shed 2 bases, with 7 bases lying between them. CDR3 amino acids: CASRGSQETQYF. CDR3 bases: TGTGCCAGCAGGGGGAGTCAAGAGACCCAGTACTTC.

This clone was counted once. The chain is built from TRBV29-1 and TRBJ1-6; D not resolved. V was shortened by 4 bases and J by 6 bases, with 10 bases between the two germline ends. There are 13 residues in the CDR3. CDR1 is SQVTM and CDR2 is ANQGSEA in the germline V gene. CDR3: CSVAAGANSPLHF. Written as DNA, the CDR3 is TGCAGCGTTGCAGCAGGCGCTAATTCACCCCTCCACTTT.

The chain couples TRBV6-6 to TRBJ1-4; maybe TRBD1 (6 bases). V was trimmed by 2 bases and J by 10 bases, leaving 17 bases between them. Germline V lookup: CDR1 MNHNY, CDR2 SVGAGI (reference sequence). The CDR3 runs to 15 residues. CDR3 loop: CASSYAEQGGIKLFF. As DNA, the CDR3 is TGTGCCAGCAGTTACGCGGAACAGGGAGGGATAAAACTGTTTTTT.

The table lists this clone with many counts. V is TRBV3-1 (or the pseudogene TRBV3-2) and J is TRBJ1-2, with 8 bases identical to TRBD1. J gave up 4 bases and V 2 bases, and 3 bases lay outside the gene matches. Per the germline V gene, CDR1 is LGHDT and CDR2 is YNNKEL (reference sequence). The length of the CDR3 is 14 residues. The CDR3 here is CASSQLTGGYGYTF. The CDR3 bases are TGTGCCAGCAGCCAACTAACAGGGGGCTATGGCTACACCTTC.

The chain is built from TRBV19 and TRBJ1-3; 8 bases agree with TRBD1. The CDR3 is 14 amino acids. CDR1 is LNHDA, CDR2 SQIVND, per germline (reference sequence). The V segment lost 5 bases and the J segment 2 bases; nucleotides outside the gene matches: 2. The CDR3 loop reads CASSLQGAGNTIYF. CDR3 nucleotide sequence: TGTGCCAGTAGTCTACAGGGGGCTGGAAACACCATATATTTT.

The chain links TRBV6-1 to TRBJ1-5; 8 nucleotides line up with TRBD1. Germline-derived CDR1 and CDR2 are MNHNS and SASEGT. J was trimmed by 3 bases and V by 0 bases; bases with no gene match: 7. The CDR3 length is 17 residues. CDR3 region: CASSEAAGGAINQPQHF. In DNA form, the CDR3 reads TGTGCCAGCAGTGAAGCGGCAGGGGGCGCTATCAATCAGCCCCAGCATTTT.